The 8 T cell receptor beta chains reported below all come from one sample, sequenced in a study of breast tumors, draining lymph nodes, adjacent tissues. MiXCR, run by TCRdb on the multiplex PCR reads, gives a single entry per CDR3 protein. Here the sample spans some 97,000 distinct CDR3 sequences, about 20% being singletons. Samples came from axillary lymph nodes draining the breast cancer. The sample consisted of axillary lymph node tissue. All receptors derive from a female donor with breast cancer. Some clones in this sample may be carry-over from other donors' samples.

Comment on this clonotype: The junction departs from germline at one end; a sequencing error may be responsible. The rearrangement uses TRBV20-1 and TRBJ2-1, with no clear D. The CDR3 contains 10 residues. Germline CDR1 and CDR2: DFQATT and SNEGSKA (reference sequence). CDR3 DNA sequence: TGTAGCCAAATAAACAATGAGCGGTTCTTC. Its translation is CSQINNERFF.

This clonotype has only a few counts. The chain couples TRBV3-1 to TRBJ1-4, with TRBD1 identical over 9 bases. J lost 8 bases, V lost 3 bases, and 10 bases had no gene match. From germline, CDR1 is LGHDT and CDR2 YNNKEL (reference sequence). The CDR3 has 16 amino acids. In DNA, the CDR3 is TGTGCCAGCAGCCACAGCGTGGACAGGGGTTGGGAAAAACTGTTTTTT. Translated, it gives CASSHSVDRGWEKLFF.

This chain links TRBV28 with TRBJ2-3; D unclear. The CDR3 is made up of 12 amino acids. The ends were cut back, 6 bases at V and 6 bases at J, with 10 bases in the middle. Per the germline V gene, CDR1 is MDHEN and CDR2 is SYDVKM. The CDR3: CASSPRYDTQYF. The DNA of the CDR3 is TGTGCCAGCAGCCCCCGGTACGATACGCAGTATTTT.

This clonotype showed up many times. The V gene is TRBV6-5, the J gene TRBJ1-6; 7 bases are a match to TRBD1. CDR1 and CDR2 (germline): MNHEY, SVGAGI. This CDR3 comprises 14 residues. V shed 6 bases, J shed 8 bases, and the junction held 7 bases outside the gene matches. For the CDR3, the DNA is TGTGCCAGCAGGACGGGACAGTTACATTCACCCCTCCACTTT. It codes for CASRTGQLHSPLHF.

This clonotype was counted at least ten times. The chain joins TRBV4-1 to TRBJ1-6; no reliable D call. V was trimmed by 0 bases and J by 9 bases, leaving 12 bases between them. Germline CDR1 is MGHRA and CDR2 is YSYEKL. The CDR3 length is 15 residues. CDR3 nucleotides: TGCGCCAGCAGCCAAGATATGGGGTCCGGTTCACCCCTCCACTTT. This sequence encodes CASSQDMGSGSPLHF.

This clonotype appeared many times. The chain carries TRBV7-3 and TRBJ2-1; TRBD2 matches at 8 bases. The germline gives CDR1 SGHTA, CDR2 FQGTGA. The CDR3 loop spans 15 amino acids. The V segment lost 1 base and the J segment 5 bases; nucleotides outside the gene matches: 4. This CDR3 reads CASSLSGGTHNEQFF. As DNA, the CDR3 is TGTGCCAGCAGCTTAAGCGGGGGGACCCACAATGAGCAGTTCTTC.

This clonotype was seen many times. The V gene is TRBV6-5, the J gene TRBJ2-3; D gene ambiguous. The CDR3 covers 14 residues. V was trimmed by 0 bases and J by 2 bases, leaving 6 bases between them. From germline, CDR1 is MNHEY and CDR2 SVGAGI. CDR3: CASSYSPTTDTQYF. The DNA of the CDR3 is TGTGCCAGCAGTTACTCGCCAACCACAGATACGCAGTATTTT.

The sample holds a few counts of this clonotype. CDR3 loop: CASSSRQGRGTGELFF. The CDR3 region has the DNA TGTGCCAGCAGTTCGCGACAGGGAAGGGGCACCGGGGAGCTGTTTTTT. The chain employs TRBV27 and TRBJ2-2; TRBD1 aligns across 7 bases. The germline V gene encodes CDR1 MNHEY and CDR2 SMNVEV (reference sequence). The CDR3 is 16 residues long. The junction had 9 bases not matched to a gene; V was cut back by 4 bases and J by 4 bases.